What follows is one TCR beta chain and its context. Its target is unknown. Peptide-pool stimulation followed by sequencing identified expanded antigen-specific CD4+ clonotypes in the ViraFEST assay. Around day 10 of culture, CD4+ T cells were separated out. Vaccinated participants had no history of SARS-CoV-2 infection and tested negative for nucleocapsid antibodies. With around 9.4 ug/ml peptides and 9.5 to 10 IU/ml IL-2, fewer than 2.5 million PBMC per well were cultured. Half of the medium was exchanged for IL-2 medium on both days 3 and 7. Germline CDR1 reads MDHEN; CDR2 reads SYDVKM. The CDR3 spans 12 residues. Deletions cut 6 bases from V and 0 bases from J, with 3 bases between. Produced via immunoSEQ multiplex PCR; TCRdb's table is partial and in-frame only. The table lists about 73,000 clones, about four fifths of them singletons. This entry is derived from a study of vaccination effects on CD4 cells after COVID-19. Notes on the study in general: Marked clonal contraction of infection- and vaccine-induced clones was seen late after vaccination.

The chain recombines TRBV28 with TRBJ1-5; D is unresolved. The sample was CD4+ T cells from PBMCs cultured with HCoV-NL63 spike peptides, taken before COVID-19 vaccination. The sequence derives from a human donor who received a COVID-19 vaccine. This CDR3 reads CASRASNQPQHF. The CDR3 DNA follows: TGTGCCAGCAGGGCTAGCAATCAGCCCCAGCATTTT.